Following are 28 T cell receptor beta chains from one sample sequenced in a study of T cell changes during pregnancy in multiple sclerosis. Here immunoSEQ multiplex PCR was the method, and the copy in TCRdb shows in-frame clones only, minus some. The table includes fewer than 100,000 clones, around nine tenths detected once. The sample here was peripheral blood, taken before pregnancy. All receptors derive from a female donor with multiple sclerosis, enrolled in a pregnancy study.

The rearrangement links TRBV4-1 to TRBJ2-1; 9 nucleotides align to TRBD2. Germline values: CDR1 MGHRA, CDR2 YSYEKL. V dropped 6 bases and J dropped 10; count of bases not matched to a gene: 13. The CDR3 sequence is 15 residues long. In nucleotides, the CDR3 is TGCGCCAGCAGGGAAAGGGCGGGGGGGCCTAGGGAGCAGTTCTTC. It yields the protein CASRERAGGPREQFF.

This clone was picked up one time. V gene TRBV27 combines with J gene TRBJ2-7; 8 bases line up with TRBD2. There are 13 residues in the CDR3. In germline, CDR1 is MNHEY, CDR2 SMNVEV (reference sequence). Trimming took 4 bases from V and 7 from J; bases not matched to a gene: 6. This CDR3 reads CASSSLGGGEQYF. CDR3 sequence (DNA): TGTGCCAGCAGTTCCCTCGGGGGGGGAGAGCAGTACTTC.

The chain joins TRBV5-1 to TRBJ1-1, with 7 bases that match TRBD1. This CDR3 is built from 14 residues. With V trimmed by 1 base and J by 3 bases, 3 bases remained unmatched. CDR1 and CDR2 from the germline V gene are SGHRS and YFSETQ. CDR3 loop: CASSLTGEDTEAFF. DNA for the CDR3: TGCGCCAGCAGCTTGACAGGGGAGGACACTGAAGCTTTCTTT. The variable domain in full, completed from reference TRBV5-1 and TRBJ1-1, reads KAGVTQTPRYLIKTRGQQVTLSCSPISGHRSVSWYQQTPGQGLQFLFEYFSETQRNKGNFPGRFSGRQFSNSRSEMNVSTLELGDSALYLCASSLTGEDTEAFFGQGTRLTVV.

The V call is TRBV7-8, the J call TRBJ1-6; D gene ambiguous. V lost 2 bases and J lost 8, with 13 bases in between. Per germline, CDR1 SGHVS and CDR2 FQNEAQ. CDR3 size: 15 residues. The CDR3, as DNA: TGTGCCAGCAGCTTACGCGAGGCTCGGGATTCACCCCTCCACTTT. Encoded protein: CASSLREARDSPLHF.

This chain connects TRBV6-1 to TRBJ1-2; D gene ambiguous. Trimming took 2 bases from V and 0 from J, leaving 10 bases between them. The CDR3 spans 15 residues. Per germline, CDR1 MNHNS and CDR2 SASEGT. The CDR3: CASSEQQWTNYGYTF. Here the CDR3 DNA reads TGTGCCAGCAGTGAACAACAGTGGACTAACTATGGCTACACCTTC.

Details on this clone: The conserved closing phenylalanine or tryptophan is absent in this CDR3, likely reflecting a read error. This chain links TRBV6-5 with TRBJ1-6; D perhaps matches TRBD1 (5 bases). V lost 6 bases and J lost 8, with 14 bases in between. The V gene's germline CDR1 is MNHEY and CDR2 SVGAGI. This CDR3 is built from 14 residues. The CDR3 sequence: CASSPNPGDSPLHC. The CDR3 nucleotides read TGTGCCAGCAGCCCCAATCCGGGGGATTCACCCCTCCACTGT.

The chain has TRBV9 and TRBJ2-3; possibly TRBD2 for D (5 bases). Trimming pared 0 bases from V and 8 bases from J, leaving 16 bases between. There are 15 residues in the CDR3. Germline CDR1 is SGDLS and CDR2 is YYNGEE. CDR3 sequence reads: CASSVVPTRSATQYF. The CDR3 DNA sequence: TGTGCCAGCAGCGTAGTCCCAACTAGATCCGCTACGCAGTATTTT.

The chain has TRBV6-1 and TRBJ2-1, with D maybe TRBD2 (6 bases). The CDR3 extends over 15 amino acids. Germline V gene lookup returns CDR1 MNHNS and CDR2 SASEGT. V lost 6 bases and J 0 bases, leaving 12 bases between the germline ends. The CDR3 loop reads CASSGTGSSYNEQFF. CDR3 coding DNA: TGTGCCAGCAGCGGGACTGGGAGCTCCTACAATGAGCAGTTCTTC.

This chain links TRBV27 with TRBJ2-2, with TRBD2 identical over 7 bases. Germline CDR1 MNHEY, CDR2 SMNVEV (reference sequence). The CDR3 runs to 13 residues. V gave up 7 bases and J gave up 7 bases; unmatched junction bases: 6. As DNA, the CDR3 is TGTGCCAGCACCACGGAGCGGGGCGGGGAGCTGTTTTTT. Translation: CASTTERGGELFF.

The chain combines TRBV10-2 with TRBJ2-5, with 12 nucleotides matching TRBD2. J lost 5 bases, V lost 3 bases, and 10 bases had no gene match. The CDR3 consists of 17 residues. The germline V gene has CDR1 WSHSY and CDR2 SAAADI. For the CDR3, the DNA is TGCGCCAGCAGTGAATCTAGCGGGGGGGCCTGGAGGGAGACCCAGTACTTC. Translated: CASSESSGGAWRETQYF.

The rearrangement links TRBV2 to TRBJ2-5; possibly TRBD1 for D (7 bases). The CDR3 is made up of 15 amino acids. Trimming left V 3 bases short and J 1 base short, with 12 bases between. Germline V gene sequence: CDR1 SNHLY, CDR2 FYNNEI. In DNA, the CDR3 is TGTGCCAGCAGTGACAGGGGGGTCTCCCAAGAGACCCAGTACTTC. Protein: CASSDRGVSQETQYF.

V is TRBV5-4 and J is TRBJ2-3; 7 bases line up with TRBD1. This CDR3 spans 14 amino acids. V gave up 3 bases and J gave up 4 bases; unmatched junction bases: 5. In germline, CDR1 is SGHNT, CDR2 YYREEE (reference sequence). The CDR3 region is CASSSTGVADTQYF. CDR3 DNA: TGTGCCAGCAGCTCTACAGGGGTGGCAGATACGCAGTATTTT.

V gene TRBV7-6 combines with J gene TRBJ2-5; TRBD2 matches 9 bases. Germline loops: CDR1 SGHVS, CDR2 FNYEAQ. This CDR3 has 15 residues. Unmatched junction bases numbered 8, after V lost 8 bases and J lost 1 base. As DNA, the CDR3 is TGTGCCAGCGAACTTAGCGGGGGATCCCAAGAGACCCAGTACTTC. Amino acids: CASELSGGSQETQYF.

The chain has TRBV2 and TRBJ2-3; 8 nucleotides agree with TRBD2. V shed 8 bases and J 5 bases; nucleotides not matched to a gene: 12. Germline V lookup: CDR1 SNHLY, CDR2 FYNNEI. CDR3 size: 15 residues. CDR3 coding DNA: TGTGCCAGCCCGAAACGGGGGGGGTGGGAAGATACGCAGTATTTT. Amino acid sequence: CASPKRGGWEDTQYF.

The chain has TRBV30 and TRBJ1-6; TRBD1 might be the D (6 bases). V lost 1 base and J 6 bases, leaving 7 bases between the germline ends. The CDR3 is made up of 13 amino acids. Germline CDR1 is GTSNPN and CDR2 is SVGIG (reference sequence). The CDR3 here is CAWSAGANSPLHF. CDR3 nucleotide sequence: TGTGCCTGGAGTGCAGGGGCTAATTCACCCCTCCACTTT.

V gene TRBV6-5 combines with J gene TRBJ1-3; D not certain. From germline, CDR1 is MNHEY and CDR2 SVGAGI. This CDR3 is 15 amino acids long. Trimming pared 6 bases from V and 0 bases from J, leaving 12 bases between. This CDR3 reads CASSPGLISGNTIYF. The CDR3 DNA is TGTGCCAGCAGCCCTGGACTGATCTCTGGAAACACCATATATTTT.

Only one count was recorded for this clone. V gene TRBV5-5 combines with J gene TRBJ2-7; D ambiguous. This CDR3 contains 13 residues. Germline V gives CDR1 SGHKS, CDR2 YYEKEE (reference sequence). Between the trimmed V and J ends, which lost 2 bases and 2 bases, there was a span of 8 bases. CDR3 sequence (DNA): TGTGCCAGCAGCTTTGACAACACCTACGAGCAGTACTTC. This encodes CASSFDNTYEQYF.

This chain joins TRBV7-3 and TRBJ1-2; 8 bases align to TRBD1. Germline V gene sequence: CDR1 SGHTA, CDR2 FQGTGA. J was trimmed by 8 bases and V by 2 bases; bases with no gene match: 7. CDR3 size: 14 residues. In nucleotides, the CDR3 is TGTGCCAGCAGCTTACAGGGGGCCCATGACGGCTACACCTTC. Amino acids: CASSLQGAHDGYTF. Full variable domain (rest looked up from reference TRBV7-3 and TRBJ1-2): GAGVSQTPSNKVTEKGKYVELRCDPISGHTALYWYRQSLGQGPEFLIYFQGTGAADDSGLPNDRFFAVRPEGSVSTLKIQRTERGDSAVYLCASSLQGAHDGYTFGSGTRLTVV.

J is TRBJ1-5 and V is TRBV19; no clear D gene. V shed 3 bases and J shed 7 bases, with 13 bases lying between them. The germline CDR1 and CDR2 sequences are LNHDA and SQIVND (reference sequence). The CDR3 covers 14 residues. CDR3 in amino acids: CASSIAWVGQPQHF. In DNA, the CDR3 is TGTGCCAGTAGTATTGCCTGGGTGGGCCAGCCCCAGCATTTT.

V usage is TRBV5-6 and J usage is TRBJ1-5; weak D call: TRBD1 (6 bases). Between the trimmed V and J ends, which lost 6 bases and 1 base, there was a span of 17 bases. The CDR3 is made up of 16 amino acids. Germline values: CDR1 SGHDT, CDR2 YYEEEE. CDR3 amino acids: CASTSLGQLSNQPQHF. The CDR3 DNA sequence: TGTGCCAGCACCTCCCTCGGACAGCTGAGCAATCAGCCCCAGCATTTT.

V and J are TRBV4-3 and TRBJ1-2; TRBD1 aligns across 8 bases. V shed 0 bases and J 8 bases; nucleotides not matched to a gene: 14. CDR1 and CDR2 from the germline V gene are LGHNA and YSLEER. This CDR3 spans 17 amino acids. CDR3 in DNA: TGCGCCAGCAGCCAAGATCCCCAGGGGGCTGTCATATACGGCTACACCTTC. Translation gives CASSQDPQGAVIYGYTF.

The gene calls are TRBV9 and TRBJ2-1; 8 nucleotides match TRBD1. V lost 4 bases and J lost 1; bases outside the gene matches: 7. There are 16 residues in the CDR3. Germline V gene sequence: CDR1 SGDLS, CDR2 YYNGEE. In nucleotides, the CDR3 is TGTGCCAGCAGCTTCACAGGGGGATCTTCCTACAATGAGCAGTTCTTC. This gives the protein CASSFTGGSSYNEQFF.

The chain has TRBV6-5 and TRBJ2-7, with a possible D match to TRBD1 (5 bases). CDR3 length equals 14 residues. From germline, CDR1 is MNHEY and CDR2 SVGAGI. Between the trimmed V and J ends, which lost 0 bases and 3 bases, there was a span of 9 bases. In DNA form, the CDR3 reads TGTGCCAGCAGTTACTCGGATCAGGGCTACGAGCAGTACTTC. Residues: CASSYSDQGYEQYF.

This chain connects TRBV9 to TRBJ2-3; no clear D gene. V was cut by 3 bases and J by 1 base, with 18 bases left in between. CDR1 is SGDLS and CDR2 is YYNGEE in the germline V gene. The CDR3 is 17 amino acids. Written as DNA, the CDR3 is TGTGCCAGCAGCGCTCCCCCCCGCCCTAAACGCACAGATACGCAGTATTTT. Encoded protein: CASSAPPRPKRTDTQYF.

CDR3 nucleotide sequence: TGTGCCAGCAGTTACGATTCGGGAACCGGGGAGCTGTTTTTT. Residues: CASSYDSGTGELFF. This rearrangement joins TRBV6-5 to TRBJ2-2, with TRBD2 as a possible D gene (5 bases). Germline CDR1 is MNHEY and CDR2 is SVGAGI. V lost 2 bases and J lost 5, with 9 bases in between. The CDR3 has 14 amino acids.

Remarks on this clone: This specimen includes other DNA sequences encoding the same CDR3. The chain joins TRBV19 to TRBJ1-1; D is perhaps TRBD1 (6 bases). V was shortened by 5 bases and J by 0 bases, with 7 bases between the two germline ends. Germline CDR1 LNHDA, CDR2 SQIVND (reference sequence). This CDR3 has 13 amino acids. The CDR3 is CASSGQMNTEAFF. The CDR3 DNA is TGTGCCAGTAGTGGACAGATGAACACTGAAGCTTTCTTT.

The chain combines TRBV5-3 with TRBJ1-4, with D hard to call. TRBV5-3 is reported as an ORF; its role is uncertain. Trimming removed 6 bases at V and 7 bases at J, with 16 bases between. The CDR3 has 14 amino acids. The CDR3 DNA reads TGTGCCAGAAATACGGAACAGACAACTGAAAAACTGTTTTTT. Protein product: CARNTEQTTEKLFF.

This chain links TRBV5-1 with TRBJ2-3; D is perhaps TRBD2 (5 bases). Germline values: CDR1 SGHRS, CDR2 YFSETQ. This CDR3 contains 13 residues. The germline V and J ends were trimmed by 2 bases and 1 base, with 5 bases remaining between them. CDR3 DNA sequence: TGCGCCAGCAGCTTCGGGGGCACAGATACGCAGTATTTT. Protein product: CASSFGGTDTQYF.